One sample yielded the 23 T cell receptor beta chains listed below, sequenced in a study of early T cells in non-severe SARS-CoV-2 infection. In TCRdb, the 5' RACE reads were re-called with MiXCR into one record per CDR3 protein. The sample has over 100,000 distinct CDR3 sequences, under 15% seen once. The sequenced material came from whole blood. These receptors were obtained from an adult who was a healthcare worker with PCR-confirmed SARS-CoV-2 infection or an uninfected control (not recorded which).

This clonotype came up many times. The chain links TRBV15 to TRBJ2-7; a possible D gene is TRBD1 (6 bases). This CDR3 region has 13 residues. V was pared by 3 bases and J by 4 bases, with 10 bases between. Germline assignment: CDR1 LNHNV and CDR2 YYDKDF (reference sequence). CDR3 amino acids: CATSSDRRYEQYF. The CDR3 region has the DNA TGTGCCACCAGCAGCGACAGGAGATACGAGCAGTACTTC.

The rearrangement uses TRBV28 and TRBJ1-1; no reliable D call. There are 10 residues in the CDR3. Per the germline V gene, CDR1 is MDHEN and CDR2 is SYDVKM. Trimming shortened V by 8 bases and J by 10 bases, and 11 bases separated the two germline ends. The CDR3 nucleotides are TGTGCCAGCGGAACACAAGGAGCTTTCTTT. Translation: CASGTQGAFF.

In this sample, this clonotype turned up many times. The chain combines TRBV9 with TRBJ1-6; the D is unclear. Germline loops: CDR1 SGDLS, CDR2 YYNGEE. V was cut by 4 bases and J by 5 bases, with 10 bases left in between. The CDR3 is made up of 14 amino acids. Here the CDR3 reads CASSPWADNSPLHF. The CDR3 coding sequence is TGTGCCAGCAGCCCGTGGGCGGATAATTCACCCCTCCACTTT.

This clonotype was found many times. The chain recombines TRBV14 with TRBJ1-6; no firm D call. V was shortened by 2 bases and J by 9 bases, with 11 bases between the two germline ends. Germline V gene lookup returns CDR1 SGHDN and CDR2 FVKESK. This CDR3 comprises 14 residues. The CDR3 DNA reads TGTGCCAGCAGCCAACTCGGAGGAATTTCACCCCTCCACTTT. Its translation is CASSQLGGISPLHF.

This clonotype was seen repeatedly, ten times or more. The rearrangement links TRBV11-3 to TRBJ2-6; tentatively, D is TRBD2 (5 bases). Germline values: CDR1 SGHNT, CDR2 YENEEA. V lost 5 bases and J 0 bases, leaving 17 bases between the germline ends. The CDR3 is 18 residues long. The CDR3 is CASSPHPGGGSGANVLTF. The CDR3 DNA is TGTGCCAGCAGCCCTCACCCCGGCGGAGGCTCTGGGGCCAACGTCCTGACTTTC.

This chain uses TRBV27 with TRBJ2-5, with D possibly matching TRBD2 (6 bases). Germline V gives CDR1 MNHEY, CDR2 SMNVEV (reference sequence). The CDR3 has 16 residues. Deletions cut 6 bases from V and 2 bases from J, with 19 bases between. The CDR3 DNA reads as TGTGCCAGCAGCCCGGACTACTCTTACAAACAAGAGACCCAGTACTTC. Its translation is CASSPDYSYKQETQYF.

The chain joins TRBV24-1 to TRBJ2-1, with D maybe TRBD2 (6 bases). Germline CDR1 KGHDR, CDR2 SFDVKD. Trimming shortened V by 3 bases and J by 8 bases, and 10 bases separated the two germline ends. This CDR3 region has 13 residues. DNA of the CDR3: TGTGCCACCAGTGATACGGGACTGTATGAGCAGTTCTTC. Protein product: CATSDTGLYEQFF.

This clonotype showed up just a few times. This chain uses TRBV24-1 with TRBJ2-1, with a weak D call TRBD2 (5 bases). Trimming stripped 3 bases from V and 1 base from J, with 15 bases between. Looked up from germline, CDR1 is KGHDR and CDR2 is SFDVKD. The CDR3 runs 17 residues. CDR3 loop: CATSDPTGRDSYNEQFF. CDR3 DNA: TGTGCCACCAGTGATCCGACGGGCCGGGATTCCTACAATGAGCAGTTCTTC.

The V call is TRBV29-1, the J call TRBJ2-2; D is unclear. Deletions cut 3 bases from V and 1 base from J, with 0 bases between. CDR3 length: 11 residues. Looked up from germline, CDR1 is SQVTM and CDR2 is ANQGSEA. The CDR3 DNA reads TGCAGCGTTGAGAACACCGGGGAGCTGTTTTTT. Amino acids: CSVENTGELFF.

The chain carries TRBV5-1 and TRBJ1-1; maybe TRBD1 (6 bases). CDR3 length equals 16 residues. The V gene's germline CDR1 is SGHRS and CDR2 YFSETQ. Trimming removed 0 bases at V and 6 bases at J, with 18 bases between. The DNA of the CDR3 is TGCGCCAGCAGCTTGGGTCCCGGACAGAAAGGTTCTGAAGCTTTCTTT. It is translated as CASSLGPGQKGSEAFF.

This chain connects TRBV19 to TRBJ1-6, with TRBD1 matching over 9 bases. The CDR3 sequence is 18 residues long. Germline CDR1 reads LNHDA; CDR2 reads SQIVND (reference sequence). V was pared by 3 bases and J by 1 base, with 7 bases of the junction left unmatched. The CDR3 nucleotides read TGTGCCAGTAGTATCTCGGGACAGGGACGTTCCTATAATTCACCCCTCCACTTT. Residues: CASSISGQGRSYNSPLHF.

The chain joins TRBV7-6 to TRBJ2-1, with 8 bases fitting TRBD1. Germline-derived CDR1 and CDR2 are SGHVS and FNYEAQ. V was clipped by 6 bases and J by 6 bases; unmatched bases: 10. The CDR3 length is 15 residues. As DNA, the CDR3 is TGTGCCAGCAGTTCCGATAACAGGGGGAGCAATGAGCAGTTCTTC. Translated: CASSSDNRGSNEQFF.

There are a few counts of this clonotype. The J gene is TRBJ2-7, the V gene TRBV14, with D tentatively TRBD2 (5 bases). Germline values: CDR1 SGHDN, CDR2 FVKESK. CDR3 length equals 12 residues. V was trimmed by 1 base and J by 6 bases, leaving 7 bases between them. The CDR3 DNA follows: TGTGCCAGCAGCCAAGTAAGCGGCGAGCAGTACTTC. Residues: CASSQVSGEQYF.

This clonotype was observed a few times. CDR3 loop: CASSARPGTSGQYEQYF. CDR3 nucleotides: TGTGCCAGCAGTGCCCGCCCGGGGACTAGCGGGCAATACGAGCAGTACTTC. The V gene is TRBV6-1, the J gene TRBJ2-7; TRBD2 matches 12 bases. The germline CDR1 and CDR2 sequences are MNHNS and SASEGT. The CDR3 spans 17 residues. Losses at the gene ends were 4 bases for V and 4 bases for J; bases not matched to a gene: 11.

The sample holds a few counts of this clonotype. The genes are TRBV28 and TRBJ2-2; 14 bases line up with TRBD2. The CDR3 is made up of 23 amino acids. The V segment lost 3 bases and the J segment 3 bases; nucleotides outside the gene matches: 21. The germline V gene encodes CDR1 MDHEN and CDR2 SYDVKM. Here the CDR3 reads CASSFPLQTPGLAGVGYTGELFF. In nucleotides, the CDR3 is TGTGCCAGCAGTTTCCCCCTACAAACACCGGGACTAGCGGGAGTAGGGTACACCGGGGAGCTGTTTTTT.

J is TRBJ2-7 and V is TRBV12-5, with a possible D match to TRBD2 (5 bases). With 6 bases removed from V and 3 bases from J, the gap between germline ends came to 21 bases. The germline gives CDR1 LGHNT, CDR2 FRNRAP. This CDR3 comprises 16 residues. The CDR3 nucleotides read TGTGCTAGTGGCGGCCCCCAAGCGGAGCCAAACTACGAGCAGTACTTC. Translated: CASGGPQAEPNYEQYF.

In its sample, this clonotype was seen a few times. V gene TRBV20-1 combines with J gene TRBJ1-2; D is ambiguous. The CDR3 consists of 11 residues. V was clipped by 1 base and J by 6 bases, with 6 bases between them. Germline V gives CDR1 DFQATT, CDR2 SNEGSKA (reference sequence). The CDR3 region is CSARGPNGYTF. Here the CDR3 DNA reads TGCAGTGCTAGAGGTCCCAATGGCTACACCTTC.

CDR3 sequence: CASSIGPRNTIYF. Here the CDR3 DNA reads TGTGCCAGCAGTATTGGGCCGAGAAACACCATATATTTT. V gene TRBV28 combines with J gene TRBJ1-3; D ambiguous. The V end was cut by 5 bases, the J end by 5 bases, with 10 bases between. CDR1 MDHEN and CDR2 SYDVKM come from the germline V gene. This CDR3 comprises 13 residues.

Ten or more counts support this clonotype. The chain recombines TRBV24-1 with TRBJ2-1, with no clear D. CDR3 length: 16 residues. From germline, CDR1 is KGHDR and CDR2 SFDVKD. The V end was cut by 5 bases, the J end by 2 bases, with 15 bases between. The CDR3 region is CATSGASLPPYNEQFF. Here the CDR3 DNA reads TGTGCCACCAGTGGGGCTAGTCTTCCCCCCTACAATGAGCAGTTCTTC.

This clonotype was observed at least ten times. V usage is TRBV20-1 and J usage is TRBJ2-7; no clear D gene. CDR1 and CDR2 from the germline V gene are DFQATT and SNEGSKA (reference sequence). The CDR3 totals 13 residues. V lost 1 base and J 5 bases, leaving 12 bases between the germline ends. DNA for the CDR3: TGCAGTGCTAGAGCCCCCTTACGGAACGAGCAGTACTTC. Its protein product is CSARAPLRNEQYF.

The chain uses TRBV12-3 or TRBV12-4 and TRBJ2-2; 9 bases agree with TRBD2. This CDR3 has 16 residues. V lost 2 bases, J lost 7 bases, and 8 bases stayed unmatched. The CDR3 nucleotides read TGTGCCAGCAGTTTACCAGCGGGAGGTTCTAACGGGGAGCTGTTTTTT. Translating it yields CASSLPAGGSNGELFF.

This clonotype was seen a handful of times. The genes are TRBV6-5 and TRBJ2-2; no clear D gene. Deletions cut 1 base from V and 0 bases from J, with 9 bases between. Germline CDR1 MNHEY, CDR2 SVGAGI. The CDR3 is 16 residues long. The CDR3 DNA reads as TGTGCCAGCAGTTACTTCGCGGCAGCGAACACCGGGGAGCTGTTTTTT. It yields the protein CASSYFAAANTGELFF.

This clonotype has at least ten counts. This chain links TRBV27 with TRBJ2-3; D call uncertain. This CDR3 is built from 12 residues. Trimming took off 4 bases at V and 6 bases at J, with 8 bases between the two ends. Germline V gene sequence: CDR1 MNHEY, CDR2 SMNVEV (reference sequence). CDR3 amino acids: CASSYRRDTQYF. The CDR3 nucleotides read TGTGCCAGCAGTTATCGTCGGGATACGCAGTATTTT.